This entry features one T cell receptor (beta chain) sequence. What it recognizes is unknown. The data stem from a study of cytomegalovirus exposure and HLA in healthy donors. At the level of the study: Among some 400 genotyped donors, around 80% fell in the Caucasian-associated ancestry cluster. Study outcomes and limitations: Later on, an analysis tied under 20,000 TCR beta sequences to HLA alleles at 0.05 false discovery rate.

The CDR3 length is 15 residues. V was pared by 3 bases and J by 7 bases, with 6 bases of the junction left unmatched. Germline loops: CDR1 SGDLS, CDR2 YYNGEE. PCR amplification relied on 60 Vbeta primers (plus 13 Jbeta primers). Profiled with immunoSEQ multiplex PCR; TCRdb holds only in-frame clones, not every one. The table has approximately 220,000 clones, roughly 80% seen once; the top ten hold approximately 1.5%. The sequenced sample was PBMCs. This receptor was identified in a girl aged 10 to 17 in good health and CMV-seronegative. The J gene is TRBJ1-6, the V gene TRBV9, with 8 bases that match TRBD1. In DNA form, the CDR3 reads TGTGCCAGCAGCGCGACCGGGACAGGAAATTCACCCCTCCACTTT. Encoded protein: CASSATGTGNSPLHF.